This TCR beta chain was identified during a study of T cells after yellow fever vaccination. General study points: A limited proportion of clonotypes was detected within both the CD4 and CD8 compartments. Most clones from primary vaccination resurfaced after the booster (around 95% CD4, approximately 88% CD8). The study noted that FACS-sorted repertoires could contain abundant clonotypes contaminating from the bulk population.

This clonotype was counted between two and nine times. The antigen remains undetermined. A process of 5'RACE template switching, which added a universal primer site and UMIs, was used to make TCR cDNA. TCRdb processed the 5' RACE reads anew with MiXCR; each CDR3 protein has one entry. The sample holds 500,000 to 650,000 distinct CDR3 sequences, roughly a sixth seen once. Germline V gene sequence: CDR1 MNHEY, CDR2 SVGAGI. V was trimmed by 4 bases and J by 1 base, leaving 8 bases between them. CDR3 length: 15 residues. This chain connects TRBV6-5 to TRBJ2-6; D gene uncertain. This sequence originates from a man between 18 and 35 years old who received the YFV17D yellow fever vaccine. Sequenced here: PBMCs, sampled less than 6 days after the first yellow fever vaccination. CDR3 DNA: TGTGCCAGCAGTTGGGTATGGTCTGGGGCCAACGTCCTGACTTTC. It encodes CASSWVWSGANVLTF.